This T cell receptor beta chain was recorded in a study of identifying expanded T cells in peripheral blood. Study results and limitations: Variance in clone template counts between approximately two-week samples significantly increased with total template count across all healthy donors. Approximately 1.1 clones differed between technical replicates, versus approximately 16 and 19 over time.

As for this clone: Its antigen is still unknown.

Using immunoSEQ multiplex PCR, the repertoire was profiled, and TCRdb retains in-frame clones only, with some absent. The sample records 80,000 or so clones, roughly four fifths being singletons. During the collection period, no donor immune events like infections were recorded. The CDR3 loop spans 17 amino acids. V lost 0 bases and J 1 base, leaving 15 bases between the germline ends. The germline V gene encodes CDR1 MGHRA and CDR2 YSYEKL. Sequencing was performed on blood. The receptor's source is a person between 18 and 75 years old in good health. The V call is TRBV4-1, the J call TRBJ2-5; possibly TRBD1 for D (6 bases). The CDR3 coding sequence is TGCGCCAGCAGCCAAGATAGCGACAGGCAGTTCCAAGAGACCCAGTACTTC. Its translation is CASSQDSDRQFQETQYF.